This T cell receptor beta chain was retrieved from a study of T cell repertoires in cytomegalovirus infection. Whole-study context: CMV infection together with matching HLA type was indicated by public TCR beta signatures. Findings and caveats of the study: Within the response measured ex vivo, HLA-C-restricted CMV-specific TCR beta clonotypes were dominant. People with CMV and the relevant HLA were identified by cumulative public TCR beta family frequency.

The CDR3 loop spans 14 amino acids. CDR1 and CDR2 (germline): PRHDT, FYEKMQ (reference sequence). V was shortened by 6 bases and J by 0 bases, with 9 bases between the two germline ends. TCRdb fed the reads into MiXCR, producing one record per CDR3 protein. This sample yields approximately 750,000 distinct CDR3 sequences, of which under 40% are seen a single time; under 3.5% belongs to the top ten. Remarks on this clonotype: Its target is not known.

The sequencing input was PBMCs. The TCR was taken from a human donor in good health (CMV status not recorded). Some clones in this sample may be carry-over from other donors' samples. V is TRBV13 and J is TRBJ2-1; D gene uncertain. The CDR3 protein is CASSLRNSYNEQFF. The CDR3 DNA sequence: TGTGCCAGCAGTCTTCGGAACTCCTACAATGAGCAGTTCTTC. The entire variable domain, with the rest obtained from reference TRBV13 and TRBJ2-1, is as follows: AAGVIQSPRHLIKEKRETATLKCYPIPRHDTVYWYQQGPGQDPQFLISFYEKMQSDKGSIPDRFSAQQFSDYHSELNMSSLELGDSALYFCASSLRNSYNEQFFGPGTRLTVL.